The rows below give T cell receptor beta chains drawn from one sample of a study of CD8+CD57+ T cells in acquired aplastic anemia. TCRdb itself ran the reads through MiXCR, one entry per CDR3 protein. The table shows hundreds of thousands of distinct CDR3 sequences, with roughly 68% occurring only once. Sequenced sample: sorted CD4+, CD8+, or CD8+CD57+ T cells (not recorded which) from PBMCs. The receptors derive from a human donor in good health, serving as a control. Each CDR3 is given with its conserved first and last residue. D genes are given only for firm matches. Clone size appears in some rows only: once, few, many, or a class for an expanded clone.

CDR3	DNA	size	D	V	J
CSARTSGGPSSYNEQFF	TGCAGTGCTCGGACTAGCGGGGGACCGAGCTCCTACAATGAGCAGTTCTTC	many	TRBD2	TRBV20-1	TRBJ2-1
CASSQGDFQETQYF	TGTGCCAGCAGCCAAGGAGATTTCCAAGAGACCCAGTACTTC	NA	NA	TRBV14	TRBJ2-5
CASLRTGLTQFF	TGTGCCAGCTTACGGACGGGCCTGACGCAGTTCTTC	many	NA	TRBV5-8	TRBJ2-1
CAWSRNLQGRLFTEAFF	TGTGCCTGGAGTCGAAACTTACAGGGGCGCCTGTTCACTGAAGCTTTCTTT	few	TRBD1	TRBV30	TRBJ1-1
CASTPSGTGVYNEQSF	TGCGCCAGCACCCCTAGCGGGACAGGGGTCTACAATGAGCAGTCCTTC	NA	NA	TRBV5-1	TRBJ2-1
CASSQATGDTPLHF	TGCGCCAGCAGCCAAGCCACCGGGGATACACCCCTCCACTTT	many	NA	TRBV4-3	TRBJ1-6
CASSFATVNTEDLFF	TGTGCCAGCAGCTTTGCGACTGTTAACACCGAAGATCTGTTTTTT	NA	NA	TRBV7-4	TRBJ2-2
CASSYTAGEPLRAF	TGTGCTAGCAGTTACACAGCGGGGGAACCATTACGAGCATTT	NA	NA	TRBV7-7	TRBJ1-3
CSASRHRGGNGYTF	TGCAGTGCTAGCAGGCACAGGGGAGGCAATGGCTACACCTTC	NA	TRBD1	TRBV20-1	TRBJ1-2
CSALLGDFVAFF	TGCAGTGCTTTACTAGGGGACTTCGTGGCTTTCTTT	NA	NA	TRBV20-1	TRBJ1-1
CASSYNRDEKLFF	TGTGCCAGCAGCTACAACAGGGATGAAAAACTGTTTTTT	NA	NA	TRBV7-2	TRBJ1-4
CASSPDSHEQDF	TGTGCCAGCAGCCCCGACAGCCACGAGCAAGACTTC	NA	NA	TRBV7-3	TRBJ2-7
CASSIEGKLFF	TGTGCCAGTAGTATAGAAGGAAAACTGTTTTTT	NA	NA	TRBV19	TRBJ1-4
CATGDREQPQHF	TGTGCCACGGGGGACAGGGAACAGCCCCAGCATTTT	NA	TRBD1	TRBV19	TRBJ1-5
CASSLVILEGKIAKNIQYF	TGTGCCAGCAGCTTAGTAATTTTGGAGGGAAAAATAGCCAAAAACATTCAGTACTTC	NA	NA	TRBV11-3	TRBJ2-4
CASSVDRTSSYNEQHF	TGTGCCAGCAGCGTAGACAGGACAAGCTCCTACAATGAGCAGCATTTT	NA	NA	TRBV7-9	TRBJ1-5
CATSGVGSPYNEQFF	TGTGCCACCAGTGGGGTGGGCTCCCCCTACAATGAGCAGTTCTTC	NA	NA	TRBV24-1	TRBJ2-1
CSARDHTRSGYTF	TGCAGTGCTAGAGATCATACACGTTCCGGCTACACCTTC	few	NA	TRBV20-1	TRBJ1-2
CASSLGPRIFYF	TGTGCCAGCAGCTTGGGGCCCCGGATCTTTTACTTC	NA	NA	TRBV5-4	TRBJ2-5
CASSVAARAPYEQYF	TGCGCCAGCAGCGTAGCGGCCAGGGCCCCCTACGAGCAGTACTTC	NA	NA	TRBV9	TRBJ2-7
CASSLTPDRNYGYTF	TGCGCCAGCAGCTTGACGCCCGACAGGAACTATGGCTACACCTTC	once	NA	TRBV9	TRBJ1-2
CASSTRAHDQSLHF	TGTGCCAGCAGTACGAGGGCACACGATCAGTCCTTGCATTTT	NA	NA	TRBV7-2	TRBJ1-5
CASSLALTYEQYF	TGTGCCAGCAGCTTAGCCCTGACGTACGAGCAGTACTTC	once	NA	TRBV7-9	TRBJ2-7
CASSPGRGTNYGYTF	TGTGCCAGCAGCCCCGGGCGGGGGACTAACTATGGCTACACCTTC	NA	NA	TRBV9	TRBJ1-2
CASSSDRGHSPLHF	TGTGCCAGCAGCTCGGACAGGGGGCATTCACCCCTCCACTTT	NA	TRBD1	TRBV7-6	TRBJ1-6
CASRSWAGGETQYF	TGTGCCAGCCGATCTTGGGCTGGGGGGGAGACCCAGTACTTC	NA	NA	TRBV7-2	TRBJ2-5
CAMRNRGNYEQYF	TGTGCCATGAGAAACAGGGGGAATTACGAGCAGTACTTC	NA	TRBD1	TRBV10-3	TRBJ2-7
CARTTGVEHCGYTF	TGCGCCAGGACCACAGGGGTGGAACACTGTGGCTACACCTTC	NA	TRBD1	TRBV5-1	TRBJ1-2
CASSSGQGAREQYF	TGTGCCAGCAGTTCAGGACAGGGGGCGAGGGAGCAGTACTTC	NA	TRBD1	TRBV9	TRBJ2-7
CASSLERAQGTQYF	TGTGCCAGCAGCCTCGAGCGGGCCCAGGGGACCCAGTACTTC	many	NA	TRBV7-7	TRBJ2-5
CASKGIDAITEAFF	TGTGCCAGCAAAGGAATAGACGCGATCACTGAAGCTTTCTTT	NA	NA	TRBV11-2	TRBJ1-1
CASSFRDTQYF	TGTGCCAGCAGCTTCCGGGATACGCAGTATTTT	many	NA	TRBV12-3/TRBV12-4	TRBJ2-3
CSARSELGASYGYTF	TGCAGTGCTAGATCCGAACTGGGGGCTAGTTATGGCTACACCTTC	NA	NA	TRBV20-1	TRBJ1-2
CASSREEGRETQYF	TGTGCCAGCAGCCGGGAGGAGGGGAGGGAGACCCAGTACTTC	NA	TRBD2	TRBV11-3	TRBJ2-5
CASGDTGTGNTDTQYF	TGTGCCAGTGGGGATACCGGGACAGGCAACACAGATACGCAGTATTTT	few	TRBD1	TRBV25-1	TRBJ2-3
CASSVDAGAHSWANVLTF	TGTGCCAGCAGCGTTGACGCAGGTGCACACTCTTGGGCCAACGTCCTGACTTTC	NA	NA	TRBV9	TRBJ2-6
CAISVRTEPPQHF	TGTGCCATCAGTGTGCGGACGGAACCTCCACAGCATTTT	NA	NA	TRBV10-3	TRBJ1-5
CASSQGETPGNIQYF	TGTGCCAGCAGCCAAGGGGAAACACCAGGAAACATTCAGTACTTC	NA	NA	TRBV3-1	TRBJ2-4
CASSFFEGQQYFGYF	NA	NA	NA	TRBV7-2	TRBJ1-3
CATSRVTRHHHTDTQYF	TGTGCCACCAGCAGAGTAACGCGTCACCACCACACAGATACGCAGTATTTT	NA	NA	TRBV12-3/TRBV12-4	TRBJ2-3
CASSLVGQGHYGYTQYF	TGTGCCAGCAGCTTAGTAGGACAGGGCCACTATGGCTACACGCAGTATTTT	NA	TRBD1	TRBV7-2	TRBJ2-3
CASRAGTSSYNEQFF	TGTGCCAGCAGGGCCGGGACTAGCTCCTACAATGAGCAGTTCTTC	NA	TRBD2	TRBV2	TRBJ2-1
CASSRGLKHYGYTF	TGTGCCAGTAGTAGGGGGTTAAAGCACTATGGCTACACCTTC	many	NA	TRBV19	TRBJ1-2
CASSFMAGQNTDTQYF	TGTGCCAGCAGCTTCATGGCGGGACAGAACACAGATACGCAGTATTTT	NA	NA	TRBV7-9	TRBJ2-3
CASHTGGFYGYTF	TGTGCCAGTCACACAGGGGGCTTCTATGGCTACACCTTC	many	TRBD1	TRBV19	TRBJ1-2
CASRATGESTEAFF	TGTGCCAGCAGGGCGACAGGGGAGAGCACTGAAGCTTTCTTT	NA	TRBD1	TRBV28	TRBJ1-1
CASSLHGGGTDTQYF	TGTGCCAGCAGCTTGCACGGGGGAGGCACAGATACGCAGTATTTT	NA	NA	TRBV7-4	TRBJ2-3
CATSRAGSSGSNVLTF	TGTGCCACCAGCAGAGCGGGGTCCAGTGGCTCCAACGTGCTGACTTTC	NA	NA	TRBV15	TRBJ2-6
CASNPQGRGGYTF	TGTGCCAGCAACCCACAGGGTCGCGGGGGCTACACCTTC	many	NA	TRBV2	TRBJ1-2
CASSQAWGEKLFF	TGCGCCAGCAGCCAAGCGTGGGGTGAAAAACTGTTTTTT	many	NA	TRBV4-1	TRBJ1-4
CAISSPLSPEAFF	TGTGCCATCAGTTCCCCTCTTAGTCCTGAAGCTTTCTTT	few	NA	TRBV10-3	TRBJ1-1
CASSQDRVEKLFF	TGTGCCAGCAGCCAGGACAGGGTCGAAAAACTGTTTTTT	once	TRBD1	TRBV7-6	TRBJ1-4
CSAMTGNYEQYF	TGCAGTGCTATGACAGGGAATTACGAGCAGTACTTC	many	TRBD1	TRBV20-1	TRBJ2-7
CASSPTPWNTAAFF	TGTGCCAGCAGCCCTACCCCCTGGAACACTGCAGCTTTCTTT	NA	NA	TRBV7-9	TRBJ1-1
CASSLGWSRGSGELFF	TGTGCCAGCAGCTTAGGTTGGTCTCGAGGGTCCGGGGAGCTGTTTTTT	many	NA	TRBV7-2	TRBJ2-2
CAGSLDPGGYEQYF	TGTGCCGGCAGCTTGGATCCAGGGGGCTACGAGCAGTACTTC	NA	TRBD1	TRBV5-1	TRBJ2-7
CASSRTGTGSRQHYF	TGTGCCAGCAGCCGCACCGGGACAGGGTCACGTCAGCACTACTTC	NA	TRBD1	TRBV7-2	TRBJ2-7